These 10 T cell receptor beta chains share one sample of origin, sequenced in a study of early T cells in non-severe SARS-CoV-2 infection. TCRdb redid the calling of the 5' RACE reads with MiXCR, one entry per CDR3 protein. The table lists 55,000 to 70,000 distinct CDR3 sequences, around 5.6% of them singletons. Input material: whole blood. All receptors come from an adult who was a healthcare worker with PCR-confirmed SARS-CoV-2 infection or an uninfected control (not recorded which).

This clonotype appeared many times. The genes are TRBV27 and TRBJ2-4; TRBD1 matches 9 bases. Germline-derived CDR1 and CDR2 are MNHEY and SMNVEV (reference sequence). The junction had 6 bases not matched to a gene; V was cut back by 6 bases and J by 6 bases. This CDR3 contains 14 residues. The CDR3 sequence: CASRTGDRANIQYF. CDR3 coding DNA: TGTGCCAGCAGAACGGGGGACAGGGCAAACATTCAGTACTTC.

This clonotype has only a few counts. V is TRBV30 and J is TRBJ1-1; TRBD1 might be the D (6 bases). The germline gives CDR1 GTSNPN, CDR2 SVGIG (reference sequence). The CDR3 has 14 residues. Trimming removed 2 bases at V and 3 bases at J, with 13 bases between. CDR3 DNA: TGTGCCTGGAGTCGCAGGGGAGGGGACACTGAAGCTTTCTTT. Translation gives CAWSRRGGDTEAFF.

There are many counts of this clonotype. The chain is built from TRBV18 and TRBJ1-5; weak D call: TRBD1 (5 bases). This CDR3 has 13 amino acids. Germline CDR1 reads KGHSH; CDR2 reads LQKENI. Trimming left V 3 bases short and J 7 bases short, with 10 bases between. The chain's CDR3 is CASSPSRDQPQHF. In DNA, the CDR3 is TGTGCCAGCTCACCGTCCAGGGACCAGCCCCAGCATTTT.

Many counts were recorded for this clonotype. The genes are TRBV10-3 and TRBJ2-6; D not resolved. The CDR3 covers 13 residues. CDR1 and CDR2 (germline): ENHRY, SYGVKD. V was clipped by 7 bases and J by 1 base, with 5 bases between them. This CDR3 is CAITSSGANVLTF. In DNA, the CDR3 is TGTGCCATCACGTCTTCTGGGGCCAACGTCCTGACTTTC.

There are many counts of this clonotype. This chain joins TRBV10-1 and TRBJ2-2, with D perhaps matching TRBD2 (6 bases). Looked up from germline, CDR1 is WNHNN and CDR2 is SYGVQD (reference sequence). The CDR3 is 14 amino acids. V was trimmed by 9 bases and J by 5 bases, leaving 16 bases between them. In DNA, the CDR3 is TGCGCCAGGAGCAGGTGGGGAGGAACCGGGGAGCTGTTTTTT. Translating it yields CARSRWGGTGELFF.

This clonotype appeared a few times. V and J are TRBV4-1 and TRBJ2-1; D is possibly TRBD2 (6 bases). This CDR3 comprises 13 residues. V lost 8 bases, J lost 3 bases, and 11 bases lay in between. CDR1 is MGHRA and CDR2 is YSYEKL in the germline V gene. CDR3 residues: CASAREIYNEQFF. As DNA, the CDR3 is TGCGCCAGCGCACGGGAGATCTACAATGAGCAGTTCTTC.

This clonotype has a count of ten or more. The rearrangement joins TRBV4-1 to TRBJ2-7; D tentatively reads TRBD1 or TRBD2 (5 bases each). This CDR3 region has 19 residues. Germline lookup yields CDR1 MGHRA and CDR2 YSYEKL. Trimming removed 4 bases from V and 4 bases from J, with 29 bases in between. Here the CDR3 reads CASSRAGTGRGGERYEQYF. CDR3 bases: TGCGCCAGCAGCCGAGCTGGGACGGGACGAGGTGGGGAGCGATACGAGCAGTACTTC.

This clonotype has only a few counts. This sequence joins TRBV6-6 and TRBJ1-2; weak D call: TRBD1 (5 bases). Germline V CDR1 and CDR2: MNHNY, SVGAGI (reference sequence). This CDR3 has 15 amino acids. Trimming removed 0 bases at V and 0 bases at J, with 8 bases between. The CDR3 sequence: CASSYSATANYGYTF. CDR3 DNA sequence: TGTGCCAGCAGTTACTCAGCGACAGCTAACTATGGCTACACCTTC.

This clonotype has a count of ten or more. The chain recombines TRBV5-1 with TRBJ2-3; D is uncertain. This CDR3 is built from 14 residues. Germline loops: CDR1 SGHRS, CDR2 YFSETQ. V lost 0 bases to trimming and J lost 13 bases, with 18 bases between them. For the CDR3, the DNA is TGCGCCAGCAGCTTGGGGCCCTGGTCTGCTGGGGAGTATTTT. This codes for CASSLGPWSAGEYF.

This clonotype was detected ten times or more. The chain links TRBV15 to TRBJ2-1; 14 bases fit TRBD2. The CDR3 totals 18 residues. Germline values: CDR1 LNHNV, CDR2 YYDKDF (reference sequence). V lost 3 bases to trimming and J lost 3 bases; unmatched junction nucleotides: 7. As DNA, the CDR3 is TGTGCCACCAGCAGGGGACTAGCGGGAGCCATTTACTACAATGAGCAGTTCTTC. Translated, it gives CATSRGLAGAIYYNEQFF. Supplemented by reference TRBV15 and TRBJ2-1, the full variable domain reads DAMVIQNPRYQVTQFGKPVTLSCSQTLNHNVMYWYQQKSSQAPKLLFHYYDKDFNNEADTPDNFQSRRPNTSFCFLDIRSPGLGDTAMYLCATSRGLAGAIYYNEQFFGPGTRLTVL.